Sequencing of this TCR beta chain was carried out in a study of identical twins. Notes on the study in general: Not following the same donors, the study drew its conclusions from cross-sectional statistical analysis. Zero-insertion analyses might be partly confounded by invariant T cells like MAIT and iNKT. The abundant beta clonotypes from cord blood had fewer insertions, and memory repertoires had none of this.

This clonotype was seen many times. What it binds is not known. The CDR3 has 16 residues. V was pared by 0 bases and J by 4 bases, with 16 bases between. Germline V gives CDR1 MNHEY, CDR2 SVGAGI. With template switching, a universal primer site was added, and the cDNA carried unique molecular identifiers. TCRdb reanalysed the 5' RACE reads using MiXCR and keeps one entry per CDR3 protein. Of approximately 670,000 distinct CDR3 sequences in the sample, roughly 6% were seen once. The chain couples TRBV6-5 to TRBJ2-7, with TRBD2 as a possible D gene (5 bases). The receptor was isolated from a man aged 18 to 35 in good health. Sample: naive T cells sorted from blood. CDR3 nucleotide sequence: TGTGCCAGCAGTTACTCGTCGGCAGCGGAGTCTTACGAGCAGTACTTC. Protein product: CASSYSSAAESYEQYF.